This T cell receptor beta chain is drawn from a study of T-cell reconstitution after alpha-beta-depleted transplantation in children. The CDR3 is 18 amino acids. Germline V gene sequence: CDR1 SGHKS, CDR2 YYEKEE (reference sequence). Trimming took 0 bases from V and 1 from J; bases not matched to a gene: 9. The TCRbeta library was prepared with unique molecular identifiers. TCRdb re-called the PCR reads with MiXCR, one entry per CDR3 protein. The sample shows approximately 350,000 distinct CDR3 sequences, around 10% of them seen only once. The source material was PBMCs from the stem cell graft donor, sampled from the stem cell graft. The chain combines TRBV5-5 with TRBJ2-3, with TRBD2 matching 9 bases. This TCR was sampled from a human donor who donated a stem cell graft to a child with acute lymphoblastic leukemia. The CDR3 nucleotides read TGTGCCAGCAGCTTGGCTGGCGGGAGGGCCGAAGGCACAGATACGCAGTATTTT. It translates to CASSLAGGRAEGTDTQYF.